A selection of T cell receptor beta chains follows, all from one sample in a study of monozygotic twins with cystic fibrosis. Assay used: immunoSEQ multiplex PCR; TCRdb lists only in-frame clones, some missing. The repertoire holds about 23,000 clones, approximately 97% seen once, with about 0.15% in the top ten. Material: blood. The receptors derive from a girl aged 5-17 years with cystic fibrosis. Each CDR3 is given with its conserved first and last residue. D genes are given only for firm matches. Some rows mark clone size as missing; the rest say once, few, many or name a class of expanded clone.

clone_size j_call d_call v_call cdr3_nt cdr3_aa
. TRBJ2-7 TRBD1 TRBV15 TGTGCCACCAGCAGAGACGCGGGCCAGGGGGCCACTTACGAGCAGTACTTC CATSRDAGQGATYEQYF
once TRBJ2-5 . TRBV2 TGTGCCAGCAGTGAGAGGGCGCGAGAGACCCAGTACTTC CASSERARETQYF
. TRBJ1-1 . TRBV29-1 TGCAGCGTACGCGGACGTATGAACACTGAAGCTTTCTTT CSVRGRMNTEAFF
. TRBJ2-7 . TRBV15 TGTGCCACCAGCAGAGTGGCCCCCTACGAGCAGTACTTC CATSRVAPYEQYF
. TRBJ2-2 TRBD2 TRBV11-2 TGTGCCAGCGCGGAGAGCGGGAGGGCCCTCACCGGGGAGCTGTTTTTT CASAESGRALTGELFF
once TRBJ1-4 . TRBV4-1 TGCGCCAGCAGCCAAGGGAGCTTGCGGGAAAAACTGTTTTTT CASSQGSLREKLFF
. TRBJ2-5 . TRBV5-4 TGTGCCAGCAGCCCGAATGGGGGGAAGGGTGGAGAGACCCAGTACTTC CASSPNGGKGGETQYF
once TRBJ1-5 . TRBV7-7 TGTGCTAGCAGCCGTCGACCCCGGAACTCCACGCATTTT CASSRRPRNSTHF
once TRBJ2-5 . TRBV5-6 TGTGCCAGCAGCCGTCTTGGGGGCGGCCAAGAGACCCAGTACTTC CASSRLGGGQETQYF
. TRBJ2-1 . TRBV4-3 TGCGCCAGCAGCCAAGATAGGGCGGGCTCCTACAATGAGCAGTTCTTC CASSQDRAGSYNEQFF
. TRBJ1-2 TRBD1 TRBV9 TGTGCCAGCAGCCCACGCACCGGGACAGGGAACGGCTACACCTTC CASSPRTGTGNGYTF
. TRBJ2-6 . TRBV6-6 TGTGCCAGCAGGGGCTCTGGGGCCAACGTCCTGACTTTC CASRGSGANVLTF
. TRBJ2-7 . TRBV7-3 TGTGCCAGCAGCTTAACGGCAGACGCCGAGCAGTACTTC CASSLTADAEQYF
. TRBJ1-1 TRBD1 TRBV9 TGTGCCAGCAGCGTCGGGGACAGCGACACTGAAGCTTTCTTT CASSVGDSDTEAFF
. TRBJ1-5 . TRBV4-3 TGCGCCAGCAGCCAAGATGTGGGGCCGAATCAGCCCCAGCATTTT CASSQDVGPNQPQHF
. TRBJ2-3 . TRBV4-3 TGCGCCAGCAGCCCGATGGGCTACCCTATCTCAGATACGCAGTATTTT CASSPMGYPISDTQYF
. TRBJ1-1 . TRBV2 TGTGCCAGCAGTGACGAGGGGACCCCAACTGAAGCTTTCTTT CASSDEGTPTEAFF
. TRBJ2-2 . TRBV30 TGTGCCTGGAACCGCTTCGACAGGGAGGCCGGGGAGCTGTTTTTT CAWNRFDREAGELFF
once TRBJ2-3 . TRBV11-2 TGTGCCAGCAGCTTAACGGGCCCGCCAGATACGCAGTATTTT CASSLTGPPDTQYF
. TRBJ1-2 . TRBV5-6 TGTGCCAGCAGCCAACCGGTTAGGTACGGCTACACCTTC CASSQPVRYGYTF
. TRBJ2-7 . TRBV2 TGTGCCAGCAGTGAATGGGAGGAGCAGTACTTC CASSEWEEQYF
. TRBJ2-7 . TRBV28 TGTGCCAGCACCCCGCAGGCAGGACCCTCCTACGAGCAGTACTTC CASTPQAGPSYEQYF
once TRBJ2-3 . TRBV7-2 TGTGCCAGCAGCTTTGGCCGGCTAGATACGCAGTATTTT CASSFGRLDTQYF
. TRBJ1-5 TRBD1 TRBV19 TGTGCCAGTAGTAGCCCCCCGGGACAGGGACTTAGCAATCAGCCCCAGCATTTT CASSSPPGQGLSNQPQHF
once TRBJ2-7 TRBD2 TRBV9 TGTGCCAGCAGCGTAGAAGGGACTAGCTCCTACGAGCAGTACTTC CASSVEGTSSYEQYF
. TRBJ2-1 TRBD2 TRBV30 TGTGCCTGGAGGCCAACTAGCGGGAGGGGCAATGAGCAGTTCTTC CAWRPTSGRGNEQFF
. TRBJ2-2 . TRBV29-1 TGCAGCGTTCCCGGGACCCGGGAAGGGGAGCTGTTTTTT CSVPGTREGELFF
. TRBJ2-6 . TRBV9 TGTGCCAGCAGCGTAGGGTGGGCAGATCCCTCTGGGGCCAACGTCCTGACTTTC CASSVGWADPSGANVLTF
once TRBJ1-1 . TRBV10-3 TGTGCCATCAGTGAATCGGGAAACACTGAAGCTTTCTTT CAISESGNTEAFF
. TRBJ1-3 TRBD1 TRBV25-1 TGTGCCAGCAGTGAATATCGGACAGGGAGCACCATATATTTT CASSEYRTGSTIYF
. TRBJ1-5 . TRBV5-1 TGCGCCAGCAGCCCAGTGGCGGGAAGCAATCAGCCCCAGCATTTT CASSPVAGSNQPQHF
. TRBJ2-2 . TRBV18 TGTGCCAGCTCACCACGTTCTATCGAGACCGGGGAGCTGTTTTTT CASSPRSIETGELFF
. TRBJ2-7 . TRBV28 TGTGCCACGACCGGGACCTACGAGCAGTACTTC CATTGTYEQYF
. TRBJ1-1 . TRBV5-6 TGTGCCAGCAGCTTGGGCAGCACTGAAGCTTTCTTT CASSLGSTEAFF
. TRBJ2-3 TRBD1 TRBV4-1 TGCGCCAGCAGCCAAGGACCGGGACAGGGAACAGATACGCAGTATTTT CASSQGPGQGTDTQYF
. TRBJ1-1 . TRBV7-2 TGTGCCAGCAGCTTAGGGGTAGAACTCACTGAAGCTTTCTTT CASSLGVELTEAFF
. TRBJ2-7 . TRBV7-2 TGTGCCAGCAGCTTAACAGCGGGTGGGGCCCACGAGCAGTACTTC CASSLTAGGAHEQYF
. TRBJ2-1 . TRBV14 TGTGCCAGCAGCCTTCGCCGGACTGACCCAAATGAGCAGTTCTTC CASSLRRTDPNEQFF
. TRBJ2-7 . TRBV7-2 TGTGCCAGCAGCTTGAGCGGGCCTACCGCCTACGAGCAGTACTTC CASSLSGPTAYEQYF
. TRBJ1-3 . TRBV5-4 TGTGCCAGCAGCGGCGGGACATCGGCTGGAAACACCATATATTTT CASSGGTSAGNTIYF
. TRBJ2-3 . TRBV5-1 TGCGCCAGCAGCTTCACAACAGATACGCAGTATTTT CASSFTTDTQYF
. TRBJ1-1 . TRBV5-6 TGTGCCAGCAGCCTTTGGGGGGGAACGGAAGCTTTCTTT CASSLWGGTEAFF
. TRBJ1-2 . TRBV7-2 TGTGCCAGCAGCGCACAGGGCTATGGCTACACCTTC CASSAQGYGYTF
. TRBJ1-2 TRBD1 TRBV11-2 TGTGCCAGCAGCTCTAGGACAGGGATCAACTATGGCTACACCTTC CASSSRTGINYGYTF
. TRBJ1-2 . TRBV6-6 TGTGCCAGCAGTCTAACAGGGAACTATGGCTACACCTTC CASSLTGNYGYTF
. TRBJ2-5 . TRBV30 TGTGCCTGGACCCACGGGGGCCGGGAGTACTTC CAWTHGGREYF
. TRBJ2-5 TRBD2 TRBV2 TGTGCCAGCAGTGCAGGACTAGGGCTAGAGACCCAGTACTTC CASSAGLGLETQYF
once TRBJ2-7 TRBD1 TRBV15 TGTGCCACCAGCCACCGGACAGGTCCCTACGAGCAGTACTTC CATSHRTGPYEQYF
. TRBJ2-1 . TRBV7-7 TGTGCCAGCAGCACGCTCCACTCACCCTACAATGAGCAGTTCTTC CASSTLHSPYNEQFF
. TRBJ2-2 . TRBV4-3 TGCGCCAGCAGCCAAGAGGGGGGGGCGCAGACCGGGGAGCTGTTTTTT CASSQEGGAQTGELFF
. TRBJ1-3 TRBD1 TRBV28 TGTGCCAGCAGTCTCGGGACAGCCACCCCAAACACCATATATTTT CASSLGTATPNTIYF
. TRBJ2-7 . TRBV6-5 TGTGCCAGCAGGGCAGGTGCTATGTACGAGCAGTACTTC CASRAGAMYEQYF
. TRBJ2-3 . TRBV7-3 TGTGCCAGCAGCTTAGCCCCGGGAGATACGCAGTATTTT CASSLAPGDTQYF